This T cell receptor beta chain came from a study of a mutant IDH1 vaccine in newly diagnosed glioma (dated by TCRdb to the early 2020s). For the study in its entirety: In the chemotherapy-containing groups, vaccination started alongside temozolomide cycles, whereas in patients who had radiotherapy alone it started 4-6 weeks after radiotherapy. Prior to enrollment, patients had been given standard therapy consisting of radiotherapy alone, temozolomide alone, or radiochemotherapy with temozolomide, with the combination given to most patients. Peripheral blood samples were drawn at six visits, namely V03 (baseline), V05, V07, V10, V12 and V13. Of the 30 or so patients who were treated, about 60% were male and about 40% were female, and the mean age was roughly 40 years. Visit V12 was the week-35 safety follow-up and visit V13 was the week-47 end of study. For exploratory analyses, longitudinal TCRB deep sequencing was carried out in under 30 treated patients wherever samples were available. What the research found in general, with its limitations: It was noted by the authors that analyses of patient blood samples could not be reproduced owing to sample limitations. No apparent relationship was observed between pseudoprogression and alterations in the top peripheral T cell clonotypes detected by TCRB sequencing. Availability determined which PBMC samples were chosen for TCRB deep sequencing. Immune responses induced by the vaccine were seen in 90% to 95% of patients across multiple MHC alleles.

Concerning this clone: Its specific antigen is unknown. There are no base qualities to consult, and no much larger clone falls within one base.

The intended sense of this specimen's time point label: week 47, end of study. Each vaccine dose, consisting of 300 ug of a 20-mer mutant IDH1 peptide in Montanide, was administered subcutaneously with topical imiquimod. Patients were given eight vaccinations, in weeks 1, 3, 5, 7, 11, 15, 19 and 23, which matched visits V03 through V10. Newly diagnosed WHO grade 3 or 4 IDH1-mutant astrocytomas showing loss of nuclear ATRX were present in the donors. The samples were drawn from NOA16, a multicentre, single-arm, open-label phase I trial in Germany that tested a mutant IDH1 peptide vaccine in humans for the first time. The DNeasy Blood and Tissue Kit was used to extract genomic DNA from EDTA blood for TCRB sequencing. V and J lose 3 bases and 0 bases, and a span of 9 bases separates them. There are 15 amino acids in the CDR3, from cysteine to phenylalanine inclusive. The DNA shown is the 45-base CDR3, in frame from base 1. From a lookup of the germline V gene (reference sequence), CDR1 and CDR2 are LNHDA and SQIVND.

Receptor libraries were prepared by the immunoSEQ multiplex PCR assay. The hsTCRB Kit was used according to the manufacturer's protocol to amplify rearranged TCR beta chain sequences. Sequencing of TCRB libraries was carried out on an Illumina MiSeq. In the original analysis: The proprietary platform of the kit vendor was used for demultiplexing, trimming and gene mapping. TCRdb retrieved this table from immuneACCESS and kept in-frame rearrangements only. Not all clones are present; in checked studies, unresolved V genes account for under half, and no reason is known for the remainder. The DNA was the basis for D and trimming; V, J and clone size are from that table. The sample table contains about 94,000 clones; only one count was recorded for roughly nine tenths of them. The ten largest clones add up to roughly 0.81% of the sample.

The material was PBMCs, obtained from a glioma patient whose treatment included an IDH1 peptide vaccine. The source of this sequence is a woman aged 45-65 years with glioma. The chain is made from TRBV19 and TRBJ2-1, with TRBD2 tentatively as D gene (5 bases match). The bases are TGTGCCAGTAGTATCGCCGGGGACTCCTACAATGAGCAGTTCTTC. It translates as CASSIAGDSYNEQFF.